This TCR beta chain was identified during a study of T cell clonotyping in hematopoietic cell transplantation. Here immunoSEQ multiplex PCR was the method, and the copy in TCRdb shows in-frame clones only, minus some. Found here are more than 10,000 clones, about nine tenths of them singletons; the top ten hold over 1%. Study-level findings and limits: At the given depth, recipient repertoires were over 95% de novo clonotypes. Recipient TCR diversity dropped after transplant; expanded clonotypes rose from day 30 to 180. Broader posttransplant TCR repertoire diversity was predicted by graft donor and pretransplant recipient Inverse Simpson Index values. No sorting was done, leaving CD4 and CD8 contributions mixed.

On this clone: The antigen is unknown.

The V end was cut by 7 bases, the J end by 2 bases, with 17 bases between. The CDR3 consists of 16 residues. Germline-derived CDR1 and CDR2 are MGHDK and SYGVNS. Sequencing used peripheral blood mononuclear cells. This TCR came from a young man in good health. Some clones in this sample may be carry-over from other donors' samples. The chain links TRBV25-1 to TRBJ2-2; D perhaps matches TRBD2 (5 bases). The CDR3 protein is CASTPGGLDNTGELFF. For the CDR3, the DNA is TGTGCCAGCACCCCAGGAGGCCTCGATAACACCGGGGAGCTGTTTTTT.